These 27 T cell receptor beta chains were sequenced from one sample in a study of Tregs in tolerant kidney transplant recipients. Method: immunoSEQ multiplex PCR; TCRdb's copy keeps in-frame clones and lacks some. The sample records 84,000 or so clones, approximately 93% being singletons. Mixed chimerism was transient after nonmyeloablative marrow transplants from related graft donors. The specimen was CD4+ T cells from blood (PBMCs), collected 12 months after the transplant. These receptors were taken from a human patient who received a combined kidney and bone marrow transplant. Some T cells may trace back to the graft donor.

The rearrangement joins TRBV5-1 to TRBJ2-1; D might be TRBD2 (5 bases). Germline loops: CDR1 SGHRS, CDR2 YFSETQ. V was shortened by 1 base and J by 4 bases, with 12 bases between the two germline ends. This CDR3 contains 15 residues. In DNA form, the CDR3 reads TGCGCCAGCAGCTTGACTAGAAGCTGGTACAATGAGCAGTTCTTC. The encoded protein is CASSLTRSWYNEQFF.

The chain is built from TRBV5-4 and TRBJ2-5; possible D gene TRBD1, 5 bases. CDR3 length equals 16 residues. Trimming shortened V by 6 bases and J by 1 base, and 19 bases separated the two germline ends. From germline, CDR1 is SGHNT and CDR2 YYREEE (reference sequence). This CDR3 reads CASTLHKGLPQETQYF. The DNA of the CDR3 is TGTGCCAGCACCCTCCATAAGGGGCTTCCCCAAGAGACCCAGTACTTC.

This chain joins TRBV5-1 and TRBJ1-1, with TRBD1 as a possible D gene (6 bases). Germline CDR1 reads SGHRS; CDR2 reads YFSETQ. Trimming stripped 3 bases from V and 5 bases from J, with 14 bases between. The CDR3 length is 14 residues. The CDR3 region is CASSSDRVWTEAFF. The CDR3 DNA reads TGCGCCAGCAGCTCGGACAGAGTCTGGACTGAAGCTTTCTTT.

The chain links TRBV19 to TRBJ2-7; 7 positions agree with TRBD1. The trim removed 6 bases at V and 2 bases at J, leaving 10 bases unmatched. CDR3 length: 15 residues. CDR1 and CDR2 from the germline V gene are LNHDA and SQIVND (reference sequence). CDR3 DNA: TGTGCCAGTAGCACAGTACAGGGGTTCCCCTACGAGCAGTACTTC. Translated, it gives CASSTVQGFPYEQYF.

The CDR3 protein is CASSIGGFITEAFF. The CDR3 nucleotides are TGTGCCAGTAGTATAGGAGGGTTTATAACTGAAGCTTTCTTT. This chain links TRBV19 with TRBJ1-1; no clear D. This CDR3 region has 14 residues. Trimming took off 1 base at V and 5 bases at J, with 11 bases between the two ends. The V gene's germline CDR1 is LNHDA and CDR2 SQIVND (reference sequence).

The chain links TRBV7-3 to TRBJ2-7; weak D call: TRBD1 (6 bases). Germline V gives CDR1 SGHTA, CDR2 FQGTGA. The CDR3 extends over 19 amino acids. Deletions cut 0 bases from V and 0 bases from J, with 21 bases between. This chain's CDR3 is CASSLTGVNRDALSYEQYF. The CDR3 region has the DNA TGTGCCAGCAGCTTAACCGGGGTCAACAGGGATGCTCTCTCCTACGAGCAGTACTTC. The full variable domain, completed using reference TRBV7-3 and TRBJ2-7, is GAGVSQTPSNKVTEKGKYVELRCDPISGHTALYWYRQSLGQGPEFLIYFQGTGAADDSGLPNDRFFAVRPEGSVSTLKIQRTERGDSAVYLCASSLTGVNRDALSYEQYFGPGTRLTVT.

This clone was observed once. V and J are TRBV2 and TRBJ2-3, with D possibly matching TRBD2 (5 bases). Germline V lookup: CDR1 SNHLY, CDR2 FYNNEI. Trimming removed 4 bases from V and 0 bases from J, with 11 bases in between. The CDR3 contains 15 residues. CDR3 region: CASSVGGPSTDTQYF. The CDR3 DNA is TGTGCCAGCAGTGTGGGCGGGCCGAGCACAGATACGCAGTATTTT.

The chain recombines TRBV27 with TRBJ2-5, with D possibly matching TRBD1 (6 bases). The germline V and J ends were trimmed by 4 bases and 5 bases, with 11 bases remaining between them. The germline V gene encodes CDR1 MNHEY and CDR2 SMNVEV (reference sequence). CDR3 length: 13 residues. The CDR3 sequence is CASSYRVLETQYF. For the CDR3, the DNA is TGTGCCAGCAGTTACAGGGTTCTGGAGACCCAGTACTTC.

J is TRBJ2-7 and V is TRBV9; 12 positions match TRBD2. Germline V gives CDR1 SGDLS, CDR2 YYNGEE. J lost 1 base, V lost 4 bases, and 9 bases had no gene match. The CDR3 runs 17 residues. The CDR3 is CASSPNWGLAGSYEQYF. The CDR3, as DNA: TGTGCCAGCAGCCCCAACTGGGGACTAGCGGGTTCCTACGAGCAGTACTTC. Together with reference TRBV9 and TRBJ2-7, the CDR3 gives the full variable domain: DSGVTQTPKHLITATGQRVTLRCSPRSGDLSVYWYQQSLDQGLQFLIQYYNGEERAKGNILERFSAQQFPDLHSELNLSSLELGDSALYFCASSPNWGLAGSYEQYFGPGTRLTVT.

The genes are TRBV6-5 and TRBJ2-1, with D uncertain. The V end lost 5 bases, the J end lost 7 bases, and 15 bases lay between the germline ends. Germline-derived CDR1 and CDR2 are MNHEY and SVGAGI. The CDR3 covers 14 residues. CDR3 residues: CASSDEASGNEQFF. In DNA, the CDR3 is TGTGCCAGCAGTGACGAGGCTAGTGGTAATGAGCAGTTCTTC.

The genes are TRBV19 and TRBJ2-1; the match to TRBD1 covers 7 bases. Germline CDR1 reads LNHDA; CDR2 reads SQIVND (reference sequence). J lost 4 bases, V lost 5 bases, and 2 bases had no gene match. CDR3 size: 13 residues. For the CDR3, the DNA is TGTGCCAGTAGTGTGGGACAGTACAATGAGCAGTTCTTC. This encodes CASSVGQYNEQFF.

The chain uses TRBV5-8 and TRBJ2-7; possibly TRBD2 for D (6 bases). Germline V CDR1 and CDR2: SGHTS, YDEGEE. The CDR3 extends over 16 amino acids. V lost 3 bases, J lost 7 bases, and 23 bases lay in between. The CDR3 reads CASSYPRVPLSGEQYF. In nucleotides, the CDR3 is TGTGCCAGCAGCTACCCCAGGGTTCCCTTGAGCGGGGAGCAGTACTTC.

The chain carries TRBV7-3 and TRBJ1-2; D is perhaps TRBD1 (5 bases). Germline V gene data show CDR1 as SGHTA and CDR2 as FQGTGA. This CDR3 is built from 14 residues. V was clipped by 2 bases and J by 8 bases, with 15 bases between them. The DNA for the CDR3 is TGTGCCAGCAGCTTACTTGTCAGGGTAAGAGGCTACACCTTC. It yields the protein CASSLLVRVRGYTF.

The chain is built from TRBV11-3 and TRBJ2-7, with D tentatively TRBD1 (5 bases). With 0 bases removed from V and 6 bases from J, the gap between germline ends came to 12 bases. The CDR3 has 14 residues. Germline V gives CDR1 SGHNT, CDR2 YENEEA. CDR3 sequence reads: CASSLEGRVVEQYF. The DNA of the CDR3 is TGTGCCAGCAGCTTAGAGGGCAGGGTGGTCGAGCAGTACTTC.

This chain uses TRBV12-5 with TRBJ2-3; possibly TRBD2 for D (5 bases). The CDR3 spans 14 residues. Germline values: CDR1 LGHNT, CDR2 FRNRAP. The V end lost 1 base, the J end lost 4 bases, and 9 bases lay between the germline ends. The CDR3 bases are TGTGCTAGTGGTTTGGGCCCCGGGGCAGATACGCAGTATTTT. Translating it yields CASGLGPGADTQYF.

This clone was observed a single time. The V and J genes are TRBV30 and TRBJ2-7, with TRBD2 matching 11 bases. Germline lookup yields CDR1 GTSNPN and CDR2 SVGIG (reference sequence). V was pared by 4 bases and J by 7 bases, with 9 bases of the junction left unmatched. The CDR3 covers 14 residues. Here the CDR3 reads CAWKASGGQIEQYF. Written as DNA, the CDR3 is TGTGCCTGGAAGGCTAGCGGGGGGCAAATTGAGCAGTACTTC. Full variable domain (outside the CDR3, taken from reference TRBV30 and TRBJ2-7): SQTIHQWPATLVQPVGSPLSLECTVEGTSNPNLYWYRQAAGRGLQLLFYSVGIGQISSEVPQNLSASRPQDRQFILSSKKLLLSDSGFYLCAWKASGGQIEQYFGPGTRLTVT.

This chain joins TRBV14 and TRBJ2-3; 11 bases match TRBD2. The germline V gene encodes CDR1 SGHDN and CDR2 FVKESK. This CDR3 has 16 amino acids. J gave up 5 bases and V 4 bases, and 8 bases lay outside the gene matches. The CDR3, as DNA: TGTGCCAGCAGCCGCGATAGCGGGAGGGCCGGAGATACGCAGTATTTT. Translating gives CASSRDSGRAGDTQYF. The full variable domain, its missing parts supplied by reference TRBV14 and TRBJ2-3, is EAGVTQFPSHSVIEKGQTVTLRCDPISGHDNLYWYRRVMGKEIKFLLHFVKESKQDESGMPNNRFLAERTGGTYSTLKVQPAELEDSGVYFCASSRDSGRAGDTQYFGPGTRLTVL.

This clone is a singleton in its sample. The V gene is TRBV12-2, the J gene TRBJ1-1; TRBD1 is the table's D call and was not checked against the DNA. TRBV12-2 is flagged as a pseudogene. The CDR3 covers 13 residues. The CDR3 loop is CASRLALQGEAFF. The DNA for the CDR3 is TGTGCAAGTCGCTTAGCGTTGCAGGGGGAAGCTTTCTTT.

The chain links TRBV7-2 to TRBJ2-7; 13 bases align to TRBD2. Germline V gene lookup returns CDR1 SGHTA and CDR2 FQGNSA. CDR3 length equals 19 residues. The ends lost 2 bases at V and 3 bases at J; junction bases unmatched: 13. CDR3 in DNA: TGTGCCAGCAGCTTAAGGGGGGCCGGGACTAGCGGGGTCGTCTACGAGCAGTACTTC. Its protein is CASSLRGAGTSGVVYEQYF.

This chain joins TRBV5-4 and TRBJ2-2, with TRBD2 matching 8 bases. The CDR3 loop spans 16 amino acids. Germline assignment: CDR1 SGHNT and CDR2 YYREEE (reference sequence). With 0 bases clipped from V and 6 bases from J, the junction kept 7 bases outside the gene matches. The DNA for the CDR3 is TGTGCCAGCAGCTTGGGGGCCGTAGCGGGGCCCGGGGAGCTGTTTTTT. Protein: CASSLGAVAGPGELFF.

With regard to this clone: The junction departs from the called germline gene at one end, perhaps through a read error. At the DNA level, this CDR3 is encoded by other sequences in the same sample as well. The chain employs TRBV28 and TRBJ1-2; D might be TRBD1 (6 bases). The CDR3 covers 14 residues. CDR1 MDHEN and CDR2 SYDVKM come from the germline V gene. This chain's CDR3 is CASSPRDINYGYTF. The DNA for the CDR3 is TGTGCCAGCAGTCCACGGGACATTAACTACGGCTACACCTTC.

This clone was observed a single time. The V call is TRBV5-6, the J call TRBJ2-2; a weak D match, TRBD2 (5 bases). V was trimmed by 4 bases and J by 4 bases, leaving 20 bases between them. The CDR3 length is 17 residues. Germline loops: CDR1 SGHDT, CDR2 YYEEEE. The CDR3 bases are TGTGCCAGCAGCCGTGGGATTCGGTGGGAGACCACCGGGGAGCTGTTTTTT. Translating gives CASSRGIRWETTGELFF.

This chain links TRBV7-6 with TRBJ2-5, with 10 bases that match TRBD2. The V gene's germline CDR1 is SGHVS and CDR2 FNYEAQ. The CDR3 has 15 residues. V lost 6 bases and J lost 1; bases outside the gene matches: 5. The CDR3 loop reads CASRFSGGTQETQYF. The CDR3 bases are TGTGCCAGCAGGTTTAGCGGGGGGACCCAAGAGACCCAGTACTTC.

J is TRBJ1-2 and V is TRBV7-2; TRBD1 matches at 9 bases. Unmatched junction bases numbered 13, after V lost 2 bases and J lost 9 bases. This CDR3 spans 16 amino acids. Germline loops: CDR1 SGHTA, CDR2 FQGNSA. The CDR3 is CASSLRPGQGGSSYTF. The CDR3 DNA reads TGTGCCAGCAGCTTAAGGCCGGGACAGGGAGGATCTAGCTACACCTTC.

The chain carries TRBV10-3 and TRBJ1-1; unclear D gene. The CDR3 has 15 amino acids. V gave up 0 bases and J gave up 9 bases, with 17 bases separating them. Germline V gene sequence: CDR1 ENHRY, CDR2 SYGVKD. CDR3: CAISESTDPRKKAFF. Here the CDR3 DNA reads TGTGCCATCAGTGAGTCAACAGATCCCCGGAAAAAAGCTTTCTTT.

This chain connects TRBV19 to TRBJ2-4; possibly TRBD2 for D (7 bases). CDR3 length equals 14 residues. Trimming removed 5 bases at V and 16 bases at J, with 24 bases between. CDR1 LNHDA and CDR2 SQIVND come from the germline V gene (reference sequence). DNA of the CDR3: TGTGCCAGTAGTTCCCGACTCTTCGCCGGGGGGCCCTACTTC. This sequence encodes CASSSRLFAGGPYF.

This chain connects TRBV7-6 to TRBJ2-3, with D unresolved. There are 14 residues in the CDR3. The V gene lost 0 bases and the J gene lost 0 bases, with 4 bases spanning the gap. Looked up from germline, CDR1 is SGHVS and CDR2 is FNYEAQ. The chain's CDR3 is CASSLAISTDTQYF. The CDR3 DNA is TGTGCCAGCAGCTTAGCTATAAGCACAGATACGCAGTATTTT.